This section outlines one T cell receptor beta chain sequence together with its context. Its antigen is unidentified. This sample is drawn from a study of T cell responses to AZD1222 COVID-19 vaccine. General study findings and limits: Just a handful of AZD1222 recipients were seropositive at baseline. Rises in breadth and depth of Spike-specific TCRs came after two AZD1222 doses. In a largely white British group with more females than males, clonal diversity was possibly underestimated.

Trimming took off 1 base at V and 2 bases at J, with 12 bases between the two ends. The length of the CDR3 is 15 residues. Germline V lookup: CDR1 SGHNT, CDR2 YYREEE (reference sequence). Some clones are missing from TCRdb's copy, which holds only in-frame ones; the method was immunoSEQ multiplex PCR. The data show 100,000 to 150,000 clones, with around 90% seen just once and less than 4.5% held by the top ten. The chain uses TRBV5-4 and TRBJ2-5, with D possibly being TRBD2 (5 bases). The sequence was obtained from an adult in good health. Material: peripheral blood, obtained on day 0 of MenACWY control vaccination. The CDR3 DNA sequence: TGTGCCAGCAGCTTGCGGCAGAGCGGTCAAGAGACCCAGTACTTC. It specifies CASSLRQSGQETQYF. The whole variable domain, filled in from reference TRBV5-4 and TRBJ2-5, reads ETGVTQSPTHLIKTRGQQVTLRCSSQSGHNTVSWYQQALGQGPQFIFQYYREEENGRGNFPPRFSGLQFPNYSSELNVNALELDDSALYLCASSLRQSGQETQYFGPGTRLLVL.